This TCR beta chain was captured by sequencing in a study of naive and memory T cell subsets. Whole-study findings and limits: Between naive and memory subsets, TCR abundance power law exponents differed. Over 95% of naive TCR sequences appeared only once after error correction, unlike memory subsets.

The beta constant-region primer was an equimolar mix of two oligonucleotides covering TRBC1 and TRBC2. An oligonucleotide with the SP2 primer and a 12-nucleotide UMI was ligated to the cDNA 3' end. One entry per CDR3 protein, called by TCRdb with MiXCR from the UMI-ligation and nested PCR reads. The repertoire holds some 87,000 distinct CDR3 sequences, with roughly 7% as singletons. This CDR3 region has 14 residues. Germline V gene lookup returns CDR1 SEHNR and CDR2 FQNEAQ (reference sequence). Trimming cost V 1 base and J 5 bases, with 10 bases left between them. This clonotype was recorded a few times. Its antigen is not identified.

The TCR originated in a human donor in good health. The rearrangement links TRBV7-9 to TRBJ2-3, with a tentative D call TRBD1 (6 bases). Sequencing was done on a sample of central memory CD4+ T cells from blood. The CDR3 spells CASSLGGGGDTQYF. The CDR3 DNA reads TGTGCCAGCAGCTTAGGAGGGGGTGGAGATACGCAGTATTTT. Filled out from reference TRBV7-9 and TRBJ2-3, the complete variable domain reads DTGVSQNPRHKITKRGQNVTFRCDPISEHNRLYWYRQTLGQGPEFLTYFQNEAQLEKSRLLSDRFSAERPKGSFSTLEIQRTEQGDSAMYLCASSLGGGGDTQYFGPGTRLTVL.